The next 5 T cell receptor beta chains were all read from a single sample in a study of blood T cell repertoires in COVID-19. Profiled with immunoSEQ multiplex PCR; TCRdb holds only in-frame clones, not every one. The table records 70,000 to 75,000 clones, 75% to 95% of them present only once. Material: peripheral blood. These receptors were obtained from a woman between 18 and 30 years old with acute or convalescent COVID-19.

The chain has TRBV6-6 and TRBJ2-1; 10 positions match TRBD2. Germline trimming cut 6 bases from V and 0 bases from J; bases unmatched to any gene: 14. The CDR3 spans 19 residues. Germline-derived CDR1 and CDR2 are MNHNY and SVGAGI (reference sequence). CDR3 protein: CASSRPSGSGRASYNEQFF. CDR3 nucleotides: TGTGCCAGCAGCCGACCGAGCGGGAGCGGGAGGGCCTCCTACAATGAGCAGTTCTTC.

The V gene is TRBV6-2 or TRBV6-3, the J gene TRBJ2-1; no clear D. The V gene's germline CDR1 is MNHEY and CDR2 SVGEGT. V was trimmed by 5 bases and J by 6 bases, leaving 14 bases between them. The CDR3 covers 14 residues. CDR3 residues: CASSTLTRGNEQFF. The CDR3 DNA reads as TGTGCCAGCAGTACGTTAACCCGAGGCAATGAGCAGTTCTTC.

V usage is TRBV11-2 and J usage is TRBJ2-7; TRBD1 matches 8 bases. The CDR3 covers 16 residues. From germline, CDR1 is SGHAT and CDR2 FQNNGV. After removal of 5 bases from V and 4 bases from J, the junction contained 13 bases not matched to a gene. This CDR3 is CASSPYLTGEAYEQYF. The CDR3 DNA is TGTGCCAGCAGCCCTTACCTGACAGGGGAGGCTTACGAGCAGTACTTC.

The chain has TRBV6-5 and TRBJ2-3; D is ambiguous. Germline CDR1 is MNHEY and CDR2 is SVGAGI. V lost 6 bases to trimming and J lost 1 base, with 14 bases between them. The CDR3 length is 15 residues. CDR3 amino acids: CASSTGNRGTDTQYF. The CDR3 DNA is TGTGCCAGCAGCACCGGCAACCGGGGCACAGATACGCAGTATTTT.

This clone was detected once. The chain joins TRBV18 to TRBJ1-1; maybe TRBD1 (6 bases). CDR3 length equals 14 residues. Trimming shortened V by 5 bases and J by 3 bases, and 13 bases separated the two germline ends. Germline lookup yields CDR1 KGHSH and CDR2 LQKENI. CDR3 nucleotide sequence: TGTGCCAGCTCATCGGGGGGCGGGCACACTGAAGCTTTCTTT. It is translated as CASSSGGGHTEAFF.